Presented here are 7 T cell receptor beta chains from one specimen sequenced in a study of CD4 T cells in relation to SARS-CoV-2 and coronaviruses. Before the COVID-19 pandemic, during about 2010-2018, CD4+ T cells were taken from unexposed donors. CD4+ T cells were isolated from the cells after more than 8 days of culture. Their antigens are not known. Sequencing was performed with immunoSEQ multiplex PCR; in TCRdb, only in-frame clones are kept and a portion is missing. The data show 15,000 to 20,000 clones, about 80% seen once. The sample comprised CD4+ T cells from PBMCs, cultured in vitro. The receptor source for this set is a human donor in good health.

The chain employs TRBV5-1 and TRBJ2-7; 9 bases line up with TRBD2. The length of the CDR3 is 14 residues. The V segment lost 4 bases and the J segment 0 bases; nucleotides outside the gene matches: 2. The germline gives CDR1 SGHRS, CDR2 YFSETQ. The CDR3 sequence: CASSVSGSSYEQYF. The CDR3 DNA is TGCGCCAGCAGCGTTAGCGGGAGCTCCTACGAGCAGTACTTC.

This chain's CDR3 is CASSTPGLALETQYF. The CDR3 nucleotides are TGTGCCAGCTCAACGCCGGGACTAGCCTTGGAGACCCAGTACTTC. The J gene is TRBJ2-5, the V gene TRBV18, with 9 bases identical to TRBD2. V shed 5 bases and J 5 bases; nucleotides not matched to a gene: 9. The CDR3 is made up of 15 amino acids. In germline, CDR1 is KGHSH, CDR2 LQKENI.

This clone has just one count. This chain uses TRBV4-1 with TRBJ2-4; a possible D gene is TRBD2 (7 bases). The CDR3 has 16 residues. Per the germline V gene, CDR1 is MGHRA and CDR2 is YSYEKL. The V end was cut by 2 bases, the J end by 6 bases, with 17 bases between. CDR3 region: CASSQPSRGGGNIQYF. The CDR3 DNA reads TGCGCCAGCAGCCAACCCTCGAGGGGGGGCGGAAACATTCAGTACTTC.

This rearrangement joins TRBV7-9 to TRBJ1-2; no clear D gene. The length of the CDR3 is 13 residues. V was clipped by 0 bases and J by 8 bases, with 10 bases between them. In germline, CDR1 is SEHNR, CDR2 FQNEAQ (reference sequence). This CDR3 reads CASSLAMTQGYTF. DNA for the CDR3: TGTGCCAGCAGCTTAGCCATGACTCAGGGCTACACCTTC.

The chain couples TRBV7-2 to TRBJ2-3; 8 nucleotides match TRBD2. The CDR3 runs to 17 residues. V lost 7 bases and J lost 3; bases outside the gene matches: 15. In germline, CDR1 is SGHTA, CDR2 FQGNSA. The CDR3 region is CASTPPTGGPGTDTQYF. DNA of the CDR3: TGTGCCAGCACCCCCCCTACGGGGGGGCCGGGTACAGATACGCAGTATTTT.

Remarks on this clone: One junction end disagrees with the germline gene, perhaps due to a read error. V usage is TRBV11-3 and J usage is TRBJ2-2; 7 bases agree with TRBD1. This CDR3 spans 16 amino acids. Germline CDR1 is SGHNT and CDR2 is YENEEA. Here the CDR3 reads CASSLEATGSTRELFF. Here the CDR3 DNA reads TGTGCCAGCAGCTTAGAGGCGACAGGGTCCACCCGGGAGCTGTTTTTT. The entire variable domain, with the rest obtained from reference TRBV11-3 and TRBJ2-2, is as follows: EAGVVQSPRYKIIEKKQPVAFWCNPISGHNTLYWYLQNLGQGPELLIRYENEEAVDDSQLPKDRFSAERLKGVDSTLKIQPAELGDSAVYLCASSLEATGSTRELFFGEGSRLTVL.

The V call is TRBV7-3, the J call TRBJ2-1, with 12 bases matching TRBD2. CDR3 length equals 16 residues. V trimming: 5 bases; J trimming: 5 bases; junction bases outside the gene matches: 7. The germline V gene encodes CDR1 SGHTA and CDR2 FQGTGA. Here the CDR3 reads CASSPSRTSGNNEQFF. The CDR3 nucleotides are TGTGCCAGCAGCCCATCGCGGACTAGCGGGAACAATGAGCAGTTCTTC.